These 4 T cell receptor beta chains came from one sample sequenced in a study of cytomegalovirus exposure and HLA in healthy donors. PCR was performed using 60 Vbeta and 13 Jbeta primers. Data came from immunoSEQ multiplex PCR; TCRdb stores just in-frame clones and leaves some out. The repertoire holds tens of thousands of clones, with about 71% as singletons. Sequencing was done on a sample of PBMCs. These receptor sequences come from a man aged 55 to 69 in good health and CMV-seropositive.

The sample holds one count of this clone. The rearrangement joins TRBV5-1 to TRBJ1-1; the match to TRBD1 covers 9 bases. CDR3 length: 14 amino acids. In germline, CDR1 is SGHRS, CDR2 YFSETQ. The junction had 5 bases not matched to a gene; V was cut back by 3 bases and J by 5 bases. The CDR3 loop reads CASSWGTGRTEAFF. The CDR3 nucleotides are TGCGCCAGCAGCTGGGGGACAGGGAGGACTGAAGCTTTCTTT.

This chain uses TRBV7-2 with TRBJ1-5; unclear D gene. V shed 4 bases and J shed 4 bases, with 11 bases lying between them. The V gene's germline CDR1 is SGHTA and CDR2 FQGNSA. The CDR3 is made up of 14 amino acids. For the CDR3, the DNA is TGTGCCAGCAGCTCATTCGGGAATAATCAGCCCCAGCATTTT. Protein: CASSSFGNNQPQHF.

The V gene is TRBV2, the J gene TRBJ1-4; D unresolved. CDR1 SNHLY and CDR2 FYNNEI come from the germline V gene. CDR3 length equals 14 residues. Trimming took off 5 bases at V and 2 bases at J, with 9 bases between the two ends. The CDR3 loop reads CASSPHGTNEKLFF. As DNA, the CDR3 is TGTGCCAGCAGTCCACACGGGACTAATGAAAAACTGTTTTTT.

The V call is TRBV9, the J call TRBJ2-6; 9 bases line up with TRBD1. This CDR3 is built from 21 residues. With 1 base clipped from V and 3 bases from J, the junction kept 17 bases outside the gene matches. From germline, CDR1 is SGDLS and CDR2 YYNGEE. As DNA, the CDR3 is TGTGCCAGCAGCGTATTACCGGGACAGGGATCGCCTGCCGATGGGGCCAACGTCCTGACTTTC. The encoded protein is CASSVLPGQGSPADGANVLTF.